This T cell receptor (beta chain) was identified during a study of cytomegalovirus exposure and HLA in healthy donors (dated by TCRdb to about 2017). Context from the whole study: According to an earlier analysis of 587 of the donors, 150 million to 200 million T cells yielded over 100 million unique TCR beta sequences and about 300 Gb of sequence data. An early release that covered roughly 600 HLA-typed donors contained approximately 300 gigabases of sequencing data and 80 million or so unique TCR sequences. Of the roughly 400 genotyped donors, 81% were placed in the genetic ancestry cluster associated with self-reported Caucasian donors. The study aimed to test whether signatures of past pathogen exposure could be identified by cataloging public T cell receptors. The study used immunosequencing to profile the T cell repertoires of hundreds of subjects and linked those repertoires to cytomegalovirus serostatus. Besides the first cohort of 500 to 700 subjects, a separate validation cohort made up of 120 or so different subjects was used. High-throughput TCR immunosequencing, statistical association of individual TCRs with disease status, and machine learning were combined to predict cytomegalovirus infection status. To study patterns of TCR occurrence, a later analysis re-analyzed previously published TCR beta repertoires from several hundred donors and added high-resolution HLA genotyping. Rather than drawing on any new phenotypic data, the later analysis identified candidate immune exposures from TCR beta sequences and the way those sequences occurred across donors. In an earlier analysis of 587 of the donors, high-throughput TCR beta sequencing was used to judge whether each TCR beta V gene segment behaved as functional or pseudogenic. Alongside the repertoire data, information on donor age, sex, ethnicity and CMV serostatus was compiled. A later genetic analysis used genome-wide SNP genotypes for about three fifths of the 666 donors, treating that subset as a discovery cohort. All discovery cohort repertoires had been generated on a single sequencing platform. Both class I and class II loci were covered by HLA typing, at four-digit resolution. Typing coverage differed by locus: A, B, C, DRB1 and DQB1 were typed in about 620-630 donors, DQA1 in about 550, DPA1 in around 610, and DPB1 in approximately 450. Five DR-DQ haplotypes were treated as single units for association and clustering because of strong linkage in the cohort. Among 300 to 500 genotyped donors of the cohort, an average of approximately 240,000 unique TCR beta nucleotide sequences was sequenced per donor, of which about 18% were non-productive.

General findings and caveats noted by the study authors: Roughly uniform sequencing depth across donors was assumed in presence/absence analyses, although this assumption may not hold. A further reported finding was that TCR beta sequences accurately predicted the HLA-A and HLA-B alleles for most subjects in the first cohort. According to a later genetic analysis, donors in an Asian-associated ancestry cluster had fewer N-insertions in productive TCRs than the approximately 700-donor mean. The only immune exposure information available for the cohort was CMV serostatus. Across donors, most TCR sequences were observed very rarely, whereas some public TCRs were present in many individuals. Linkage disequilibrium might explain the correlated functional status among segregating V segments, but an unknown experimental factor could not be excluded. Because counts were too low, more than 15 rarely observed V segments, including chromosome 9 orphons, were left out of the earlier analysis of approximately 580 of the donors. In the study, roughly 160 TCR beta chains were listed as associated with cytomegalovirus. A later analysis associated 16,951 TCR beta sequences with specific HLA alleles at a false discovery rate of 0.05. In vitro tests confirmed that a few of the cytomegalovirus-associated TCR beta chains recognize cytomegalovirus antigens. V-gene and J-gene trimming of TCR beta chains was associated with a missense DCLRE1C variant in a later genetic analysis, and the association was replicated in an independent cohort. In an earlier analysis of 587 of the donors, most TCR beta V segments appeared in productive rearrangements about 87% or about 30% of the time, broadly matching IMGT annotations. Because some donors lacked HLA typing at each locus, the association tests relied only on the typed subset. Some IMGT-functional V segments, including TRBV6-2 and TRBV6-3, could not be told apart with the 87-base-pair reads, so those segments were excluded. The authors suggested that the approach could potentially be extended to other disease states and immunological phenotypes. A group of highly shared sequence variants was considered likely to be a technical artifact of the sequencing pipeline. According to a later analysis, TCR association rates differed among HLA loci, with DRB1 alleles showing the most associated TCRs and HLA-C alleles showing the fewest. A later analysis reported that several top co-occurrence clusters appeared linked to parvovirus B19, influenza, CMV and Epstein-Barr virus. The cohort was sequenced for TCR beta chains only, and without alpha or paired-chain data the features that could be detected were limited. Assigning TCR associations to individual alleles was difficult when HLA alleles, especially DR and DQ, strongly co-occurred. The classifier was reported to diagnose cytomegalovirus status with high specificity and sensitivity in both the original cohort and the validation cohort. In a later analysis, HLA-associated TCR beta chains showed more clonal expansion and lower generation probabilities than non-associated chains that were equally common. According to a later analysis, most CMV-associated TCR beta chains appeared to be HLA-restricted, and the HLA associations seemed to be driven largely by CMV exposure.

Worth noting for this clone: This clone's antigen is unknown. No much larger clone exists at a distance of one base, and base qualities are not known.

The method behind the library was the immunoSEQ multiplex PCR assay. For the multiplex PCR, a mixture combining 60 forward primers for TCR Vbeta segments and 13 reverse primers for TCR Jbeta segments was used. The CDR3 region of rearranged TCR beta genes was amplified from genomic DNA by a multiplex PCR assay. The amplified TCR beta libraries were sequenced on the Illumina HiSeq System as 87-base-pair reads. The source study handled its data this way. In a later analysis, 70 million to 95 million unique TCR beta chains were counted across the 650 to 700 repertoires, and roughly 11 million of these chains were shared by at least two donors. A nearest-neighbor algorithm error-corrected the raw reads and collapsed the reads into unique sequences, merging closely related sequences to remove PCR and sequencing errors. Alignment of CDR3 sequences to IMGT reference sequences was used to assign V, D and J gene segments. For a sequence to be retained, a match of at least six nucleotides was required to both a V gene segment and a J gene segment. A rearrangement was called productive if the CDR3 had no stop codons and remained in frame with V and J, and every other rearrangement was called non-productive. Following IMGT convention, CDR3 was defined as the stretch from the second conserved V-encoded cysteine up to the conserved J-encoded phenylalanine. The earlier analysis of some 580 of the donors excluded any sequence lacking an unambiguous match to a single V gene segment. In an earlier analysis of approximately 550 of the donors, V segments were called functional above 56.7% productive rearrangements and were called segregating when the between-donor standard deviation exceeded 5%. To diagnose cytomegalovirus status from the catalog of TCR beta chain sequences, a statistical classification framework was built. In a later analysis, V and J genes were assigned by comparing TCR nucleotide sequences against IMGT/GENE-DB human TR gene sequences. In a later analysis, CDR3 sequences and most-parsimonious VDJ recombination scenarios were assigned using the TCRdist pipeline. A later analysis defined each TCR beta chain by its CDR3 amino acid sequence plus V-gene family, and excluded reads lacking a unique V-gene family. A later analysis removed 550 to 700 highly shared, low-generation-probability nucleotide sequences to deal with suspected cross-contamination and a sequencing artifact. A later analysis calculated a clonal expansion index for each public chain from normalized within-repertoire ranks of inferred template counts. A later analysis computed generation probabilities with a VDJ recombination model fitted to out-of-frame rearrangements, and checked the results against IGoR. A later analysis scored TCR-TCR, TCR-HLA and TCR-CMV co-occurrence with hypergeometric tests, applying a repertoire-size bias correction to TCR pairs. In a later analysis, false discovery rates were estimated by permuting HLA or CMV assignments 20 times. In a later analysis, co-occurring TCRs were grouped using DBSCAN, with TCRdist sequence similarity added in when clustering inside HLA-allele-positive subsets. Repertoires with fewer than 30,000 or more than 120,000 public chains, plus five repertoires with anomalous nucleotide sharing, were excluded from co-occurrence clustering. TCRdb took over this immuneACCESS table, retaining in-frame rearrangements with V and J assigned. Such tables are incomplete; in checked studies, under half of the missing clones stem from an unresolved V gene, and the remainder is unexplained. V, J and clone size are taken as reported in that table, and D and trimming were inferred from the DNA itself. The sample table holds fewer than 200,000 clones, of which about 78% were seen once. The ten largest make up around 2.2% of the sample.

Clipping removes 8 bases from V and 5 bases from J, with 9 as the unmatched junction base count. Including cysteine and phenylalanine, the CDR3 has 15 amino acids. Solely the CDR3 DNA is kept, with 45 bases framed from the first base. The germline V gene specifies ENHRY as CDR1 and SYGVKD as CDR2. The cohort consisted of hundreds of healthy bone marrow donors. All cohort members were sampled while nominally healthy, although unrecorded immune exposures were likely present. The donor tested CMV seronegative and was one of the 352 seronegative cohort members. Every donor gave a peripheral blood sample, and the peripheral blood mononuclear cells from that sample were used for TCR beta sequencing. The Qiagen DNeasy Blood Extraction Kit was used to extract genomic DNA from the blood cell samples.

Source material: PBMCs. Recombination linked TRBV10-3 to TRBJ2-2, and TRBD1 aligns with 9 junction nucleotides. The TCR was taken from a man aged 55-75 years in good health and CMV-seronegative. The nucleotide sequence reads TGTGCCATCTTTCCATCGACAGGGGGTACCGGGGAGCTGTTTTTT. It translates to CAIFPSTGGTGELFF.